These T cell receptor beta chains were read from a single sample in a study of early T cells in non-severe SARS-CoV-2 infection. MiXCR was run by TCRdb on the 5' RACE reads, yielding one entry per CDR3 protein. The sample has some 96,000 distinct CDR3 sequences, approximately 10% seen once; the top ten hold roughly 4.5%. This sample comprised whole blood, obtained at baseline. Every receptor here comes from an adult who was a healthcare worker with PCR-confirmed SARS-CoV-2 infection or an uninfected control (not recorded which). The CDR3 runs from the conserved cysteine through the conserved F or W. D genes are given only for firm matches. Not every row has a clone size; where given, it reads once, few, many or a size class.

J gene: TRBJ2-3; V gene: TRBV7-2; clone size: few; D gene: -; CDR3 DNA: TGTGCCAGCAGCACATCTAGCAGAACAGATACGCAGTATTTT; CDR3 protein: CASSTSSRTDTQYF
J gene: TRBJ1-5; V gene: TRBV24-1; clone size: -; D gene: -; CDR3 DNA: TGTGCCGCTCACGTTCTGGGGGCCGCGGATCAGCCCCAGCATTTT; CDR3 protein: CAAHVLGAADQPQHF
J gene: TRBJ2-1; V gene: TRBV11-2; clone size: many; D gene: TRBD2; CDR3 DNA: TGTGCCAGCAGCCGTGGGACTAGCCTGAGCTCCTACAATGAGCAGTTCTTC; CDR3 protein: CASSRGTSLSSYNEQFF
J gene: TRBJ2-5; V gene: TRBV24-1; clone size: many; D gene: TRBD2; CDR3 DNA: TGTGCCACCAGTGATCCCGCTAGCGGGAAAGAGACCCAGTACTTC; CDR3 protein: CATSDPASGKETQYF
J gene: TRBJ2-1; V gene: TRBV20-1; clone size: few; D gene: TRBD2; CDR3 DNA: TGCAGTGCTGGGTCCATAGCGGGAGGGGCGGATGAGCAGTTCTTC; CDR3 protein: CSAGSIAGGADEQFF
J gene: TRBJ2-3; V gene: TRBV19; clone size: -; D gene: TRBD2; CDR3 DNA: TGTGCCAGAATAGGGACTAGCGGGAGGACAGATACGCAGTATTTT; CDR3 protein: CARIGTSGRTDTQYF
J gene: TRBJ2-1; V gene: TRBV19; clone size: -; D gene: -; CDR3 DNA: TGTGCCAGTAGTATTGGCCCCGAGCAGTTCTTC; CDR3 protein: CASSIGPEQFF
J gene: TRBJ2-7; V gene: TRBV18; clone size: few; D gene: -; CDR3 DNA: TGTGCCAGCTCACCAATCGGGATTAGAGGCGAGCAGTACTTC; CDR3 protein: CASSPIGIRGEQYF
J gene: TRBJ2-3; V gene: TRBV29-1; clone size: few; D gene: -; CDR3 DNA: TGCAGCGTTGGGACTTCCAAGGCCACAGATACGCAGTATTTT; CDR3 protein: CSVGTSKATDTQYF
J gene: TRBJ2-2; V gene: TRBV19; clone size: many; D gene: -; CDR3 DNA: TGTGCCAGTAGTATAGATCGTTTTCCGGAAAGCGACTTCACCGGGGAGCTGTTTTTT; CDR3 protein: CASSIDRFPESDFTGELFF
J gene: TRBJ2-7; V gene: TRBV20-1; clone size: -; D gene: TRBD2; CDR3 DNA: TGCAGTGCTAGAGATCTCAAGCGGGGGGCAGGCTACGAGCAGTACTTC; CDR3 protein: CSARDLKRGAGYEQYF
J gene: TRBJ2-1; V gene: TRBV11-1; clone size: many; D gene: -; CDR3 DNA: TGTGCCAGCAGCTCGGAGGCCGGGGGCGAAGGTGAGCAGTTCTTC; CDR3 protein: CASSSEAGGEGEQFF